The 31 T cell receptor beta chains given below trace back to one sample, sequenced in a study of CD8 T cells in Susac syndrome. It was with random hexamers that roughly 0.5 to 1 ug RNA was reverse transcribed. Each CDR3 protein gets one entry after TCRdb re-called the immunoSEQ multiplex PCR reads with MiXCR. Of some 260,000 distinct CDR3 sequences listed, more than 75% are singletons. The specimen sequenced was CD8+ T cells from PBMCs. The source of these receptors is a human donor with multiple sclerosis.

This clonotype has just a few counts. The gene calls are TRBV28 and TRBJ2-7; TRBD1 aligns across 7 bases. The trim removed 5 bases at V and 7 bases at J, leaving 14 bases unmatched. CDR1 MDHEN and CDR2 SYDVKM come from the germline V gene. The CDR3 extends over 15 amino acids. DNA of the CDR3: TGTGCCAGCAGTGGGCCGGGACAGAGGGTGGGTGAGCAGTACTTC. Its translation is CASSGPGQRVGEQYF.

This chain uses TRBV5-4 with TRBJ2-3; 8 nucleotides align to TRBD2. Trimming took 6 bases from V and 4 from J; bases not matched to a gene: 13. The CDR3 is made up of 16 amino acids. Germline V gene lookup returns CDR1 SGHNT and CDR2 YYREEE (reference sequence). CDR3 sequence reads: CASNVRGGRDPDTQYF. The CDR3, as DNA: TGTGCCAGCAACGTCCGCGGGGGGCGAGACCCAGATACGCAGTATTTT.

DNA for the CDR3: TGTGCCAGCATCAAAGACAAGACCCAGTACTTC. Translating it yields CASIKDKTQYF. The V and J genes are TRBV6-1 and TRBJ2-5, with no clear D. CDR1 is MNHNS, CDR2 SASEGT, per germline. CDR3 size: 11 residues. V lost 7 bases and J lost 6, with 9 bases in between.

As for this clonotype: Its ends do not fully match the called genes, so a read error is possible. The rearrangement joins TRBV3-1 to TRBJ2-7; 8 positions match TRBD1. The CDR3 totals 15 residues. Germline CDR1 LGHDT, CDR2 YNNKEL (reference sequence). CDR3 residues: CAGSPETGGSYEQYF. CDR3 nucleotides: TGTGCCGGCAGCCCCGAAACAGGGGGTTCTTACGAGCAGTACTTC.

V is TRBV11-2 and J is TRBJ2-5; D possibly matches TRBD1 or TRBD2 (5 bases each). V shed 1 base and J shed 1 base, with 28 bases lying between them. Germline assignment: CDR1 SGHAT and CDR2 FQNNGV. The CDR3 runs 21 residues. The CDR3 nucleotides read TGTGCCAGCAGCTTAGGGGACGGTCAGTGGAGGAGTGACTGGGGCCAAGAGACCCAGTACTTC. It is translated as CASSLGDGQWRSDWGQETQYF.

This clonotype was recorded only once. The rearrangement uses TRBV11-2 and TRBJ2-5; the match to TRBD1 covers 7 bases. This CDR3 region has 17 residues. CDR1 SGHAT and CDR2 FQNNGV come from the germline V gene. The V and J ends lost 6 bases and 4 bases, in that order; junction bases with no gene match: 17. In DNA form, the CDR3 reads TGTGCCAGCAGACGTGACGGGGACAGACTATTGAGAGAGACCCAGTACTTC. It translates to CASRRDGDRLLRETQYF.

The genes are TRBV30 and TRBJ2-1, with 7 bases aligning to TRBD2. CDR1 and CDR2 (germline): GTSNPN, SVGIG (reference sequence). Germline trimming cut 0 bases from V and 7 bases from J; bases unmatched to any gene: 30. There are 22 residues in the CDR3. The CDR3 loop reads CAWSVTTFRSASGWYIRNEQFF. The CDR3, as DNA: TGTGCCTGGAGTGTTACGACGTTTCGGTCGGCTAGCGGATGGTACATTCGGAATGAGCAGTTCTTC.

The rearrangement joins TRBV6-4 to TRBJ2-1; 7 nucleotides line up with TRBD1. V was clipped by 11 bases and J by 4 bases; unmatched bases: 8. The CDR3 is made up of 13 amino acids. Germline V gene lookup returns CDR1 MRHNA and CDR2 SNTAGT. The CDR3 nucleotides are TGTGCCCGTCGGCAGGGGGAGTACAATGAGCAGTTCTTC. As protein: CARRQGEYNEQFF.

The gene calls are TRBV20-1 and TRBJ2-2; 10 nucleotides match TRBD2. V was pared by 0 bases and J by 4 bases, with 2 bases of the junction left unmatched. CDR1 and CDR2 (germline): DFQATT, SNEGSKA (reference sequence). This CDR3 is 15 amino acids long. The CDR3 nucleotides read TGCAGTGCTAGAGATCTAGCGGGAGTCACCGGGGAGCTGTTTTTT. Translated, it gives CSARDLAGVTGELFF.

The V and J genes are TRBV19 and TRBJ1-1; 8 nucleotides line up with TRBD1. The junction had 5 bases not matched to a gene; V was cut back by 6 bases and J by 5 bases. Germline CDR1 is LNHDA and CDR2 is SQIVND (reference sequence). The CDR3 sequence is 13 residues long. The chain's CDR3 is CASSDRGFTEAFF. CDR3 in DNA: TGTGCCAGTAGCGACAGGGGTTTTACTGAAGCTTTCTTT.

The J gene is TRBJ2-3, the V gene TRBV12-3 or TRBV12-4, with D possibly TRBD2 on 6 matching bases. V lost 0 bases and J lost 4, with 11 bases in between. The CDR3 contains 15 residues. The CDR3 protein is CASSLAGGEADTQYF. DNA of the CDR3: TGTGCCAGCAGTTTAGCGGGAGGTGAGGCAGATACGCAGTATTTT.

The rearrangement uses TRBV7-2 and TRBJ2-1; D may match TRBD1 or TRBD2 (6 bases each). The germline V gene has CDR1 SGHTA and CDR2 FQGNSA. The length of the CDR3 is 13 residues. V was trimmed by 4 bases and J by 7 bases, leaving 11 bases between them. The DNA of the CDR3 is TGTGCCAGCAGCTCAACAGGGAGGAATGAGCAGTTCTTC. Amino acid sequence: CASSSTGRNEQFF.

The CDR3 DNA is TGCGCCAGCAGCTCAAAACAGGGCTCCTACGAGCAGTACTTC. Amino acids: CASSSKQGSYEQYF. V gene TRBV4-1 combines with J gene TRBJ2-7; possibly TRBD1 for D (6 bases). The ends were cut back, 5 bases at V and 0 bases at J, with 11 bases in the middle. The CDR3 consists of 14 residues. CDR1 and CDR2 from the germline V gene are MGHRA and YSYEKL.

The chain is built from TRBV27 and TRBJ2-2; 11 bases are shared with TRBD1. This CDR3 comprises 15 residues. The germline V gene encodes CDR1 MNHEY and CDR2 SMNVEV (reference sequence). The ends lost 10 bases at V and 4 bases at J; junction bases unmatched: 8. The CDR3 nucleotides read TGTGCCATACGGAGGGGGACAGGGGGCACCGGGGAGCTGTTTTTT. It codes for CAIRRGTGGTGELFF.

CDR3 sequence reads: CASSPENAYEQYF. CDR3 bases: TGTGCCAGCAGCCCAGAGAACGCCTACGAGCAGTACTTC. The gene calls are TRBV3-1 and TRBJ2-7; no definite D call. Deletions cut 4 bases from V and 2 bases from J, with 9 bases between. Germline CDR1 reads LGHDT; CDR2 reads YNNKEL (reference sequence). CDR3 length equals 13 residues.

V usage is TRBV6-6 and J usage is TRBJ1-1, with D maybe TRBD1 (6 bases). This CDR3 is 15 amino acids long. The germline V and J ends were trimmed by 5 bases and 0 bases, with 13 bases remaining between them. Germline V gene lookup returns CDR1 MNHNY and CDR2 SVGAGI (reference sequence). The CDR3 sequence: CASSIYRAMNTEAFF. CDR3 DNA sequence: TGTGCCAGCAGTATATACAGGGCGATGAACACTGAAGCTTTCTTT.

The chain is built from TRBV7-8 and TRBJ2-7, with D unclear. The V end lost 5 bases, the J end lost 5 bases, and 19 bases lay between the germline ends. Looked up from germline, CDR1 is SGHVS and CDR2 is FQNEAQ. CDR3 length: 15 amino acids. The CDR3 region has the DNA TGTGCCAGCAGCGCCCCCGGCCTGCCCCTAAACGAGCAGTACTTC. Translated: CASSAPGLPLNEQYF. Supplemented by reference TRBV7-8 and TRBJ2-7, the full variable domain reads GAGVSQSPRYKVAKRGQDVALRCDPISGHVSLFWYQQALGQGPEFLTYFQNEAQLDKSGLPSDRFFAERPEGSVSTLKIQRTQQEDSAVYLCASSAPGLPLNEQYFGPGTRLTVT.

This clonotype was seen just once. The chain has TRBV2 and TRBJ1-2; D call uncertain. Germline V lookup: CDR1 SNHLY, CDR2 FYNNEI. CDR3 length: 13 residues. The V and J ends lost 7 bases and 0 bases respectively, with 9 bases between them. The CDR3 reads CASIGRPNYGYTF. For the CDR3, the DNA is TGTGCCAGCATCGGGCGACCTAACTATGGCTACACCTTC. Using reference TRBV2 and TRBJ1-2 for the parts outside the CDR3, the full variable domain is EPEVTQTPSHQVTQMGQEVILRCVPISNHLYFYWYRQILGQKVEFLVSFYNNEISEKSEIFDDQFSVERPDGSNFTLKIRSTKLEDSAMYFCASIGRPNYGYTFGSGTRLTVV.

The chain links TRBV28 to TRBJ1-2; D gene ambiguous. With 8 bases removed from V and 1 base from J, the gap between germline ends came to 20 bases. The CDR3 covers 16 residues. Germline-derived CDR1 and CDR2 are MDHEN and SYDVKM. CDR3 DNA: TGTGCCAGCTTAGGCCAGCCGACCGACCTTAACTATGGCTACACCTTC. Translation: CASLGQPTDLNYGYTF.

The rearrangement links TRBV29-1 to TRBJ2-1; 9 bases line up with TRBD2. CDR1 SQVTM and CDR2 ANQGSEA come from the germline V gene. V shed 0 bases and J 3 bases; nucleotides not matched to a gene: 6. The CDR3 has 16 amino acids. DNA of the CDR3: TGCAGCGTTGAAGACCCGGCTAGCGGGGACTACAATGAGCAGTTCTTC. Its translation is CSVEDPASGDYNEQFF.

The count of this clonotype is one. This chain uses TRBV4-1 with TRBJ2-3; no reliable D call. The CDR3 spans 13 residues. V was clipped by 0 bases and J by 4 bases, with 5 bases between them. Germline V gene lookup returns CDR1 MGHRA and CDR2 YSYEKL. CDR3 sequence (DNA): TGCGCCAGCAGCCAAGATTACGCAGATACGCAGTATTTT. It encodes CASSQDYADTQYF.

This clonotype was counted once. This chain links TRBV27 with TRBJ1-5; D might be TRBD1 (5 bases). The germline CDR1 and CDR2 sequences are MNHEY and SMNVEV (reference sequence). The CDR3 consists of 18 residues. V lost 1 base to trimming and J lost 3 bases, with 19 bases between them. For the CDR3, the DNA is TGTGCCAGCAGTTTATTGGGGGGATTAGGGCAGAACAATCAGCCCCAGCATTTT. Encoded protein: CASSLLGGLGQNNQPQHF.

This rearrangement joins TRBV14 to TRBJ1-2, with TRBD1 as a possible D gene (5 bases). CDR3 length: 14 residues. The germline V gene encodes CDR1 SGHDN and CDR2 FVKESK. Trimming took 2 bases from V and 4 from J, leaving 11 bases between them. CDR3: CASSQHAGFYGYTF. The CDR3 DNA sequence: TGTGCCAGCAGCCAACACGCAGGGTTCTATGGCTACACCTTC.

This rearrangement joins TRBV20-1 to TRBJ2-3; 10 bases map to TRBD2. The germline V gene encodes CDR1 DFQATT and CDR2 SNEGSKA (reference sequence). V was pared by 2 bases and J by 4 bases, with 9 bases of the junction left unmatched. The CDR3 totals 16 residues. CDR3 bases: TGCAGTGCTAGACCTAGCGGGGGCGATAGGGCAGATACGCAGTATTTT. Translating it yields CSARPSGGDRADTQYF.

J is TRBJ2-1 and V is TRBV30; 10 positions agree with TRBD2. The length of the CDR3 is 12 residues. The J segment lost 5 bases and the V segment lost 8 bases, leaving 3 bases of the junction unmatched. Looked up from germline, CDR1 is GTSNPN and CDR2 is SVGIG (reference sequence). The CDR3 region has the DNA TGTGCCGGACTAGCGGAGAACAATGAGCAGTTCTTC. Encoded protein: CAGLAENNEQFF. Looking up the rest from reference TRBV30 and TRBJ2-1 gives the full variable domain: SQTIHQWPATLVQPVGSPLSLECTVEGTSNPNLYWYRQAAGRGLQLLFYSVGIGQISSEVPQNLSASRPQDRQFILSSKKLLLSDSGFYLCAGLAENNEQFFGPGTRLTVL.

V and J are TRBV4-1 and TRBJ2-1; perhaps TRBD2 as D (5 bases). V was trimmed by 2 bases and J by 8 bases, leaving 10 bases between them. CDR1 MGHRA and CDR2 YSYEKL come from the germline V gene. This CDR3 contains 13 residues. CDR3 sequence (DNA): TGCGCCAGCAGCCAATTTGGACTCGATGAGCAGTTCTTC. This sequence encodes CASSQFGLDEQFF.

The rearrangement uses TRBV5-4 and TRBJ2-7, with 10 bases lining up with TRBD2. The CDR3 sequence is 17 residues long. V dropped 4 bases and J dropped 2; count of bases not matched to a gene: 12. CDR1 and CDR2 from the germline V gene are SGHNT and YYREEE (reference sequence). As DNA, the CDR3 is TGTGCCAGCAGCACCCGGACTAGCGGCCGGGGGGCCTACGAGCAGTACTTC. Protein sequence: CASSTRTSGRGAYEQYF.

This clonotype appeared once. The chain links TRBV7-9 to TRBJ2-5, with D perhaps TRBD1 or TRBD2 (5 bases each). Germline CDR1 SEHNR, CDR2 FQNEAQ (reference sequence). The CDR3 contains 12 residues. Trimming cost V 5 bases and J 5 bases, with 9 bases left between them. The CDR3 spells CASSRDGETQYF. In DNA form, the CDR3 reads TGTGCCAGCAGCCGGGACGGGGAGACCCAGTACTTC.

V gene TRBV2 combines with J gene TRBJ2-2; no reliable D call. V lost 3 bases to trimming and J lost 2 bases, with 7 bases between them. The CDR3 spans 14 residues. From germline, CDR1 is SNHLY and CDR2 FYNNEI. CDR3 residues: CASSEWPNTGELFF. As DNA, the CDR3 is TGTGCCAGCAGTGAGTGGCCAAACACCGGGGAGCTGTTTTTT.

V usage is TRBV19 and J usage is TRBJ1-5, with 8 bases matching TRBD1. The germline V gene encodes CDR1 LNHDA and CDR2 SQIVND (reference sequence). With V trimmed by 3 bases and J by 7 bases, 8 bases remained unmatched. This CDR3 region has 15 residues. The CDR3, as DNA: TGTGCCAGTAGTATGGGGACAGGTCTGGGACAGCCCCAGCATTTT. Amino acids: CASSMGTGLGQPQHF.

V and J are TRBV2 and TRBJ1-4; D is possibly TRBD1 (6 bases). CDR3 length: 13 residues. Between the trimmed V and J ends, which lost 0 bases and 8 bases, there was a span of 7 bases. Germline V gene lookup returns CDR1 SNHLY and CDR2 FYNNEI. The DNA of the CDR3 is TGTGCCAGCAGTGAAGCGGGGGGCGAAAAACTGTTTTTT. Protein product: CASSEAGGEKLFF. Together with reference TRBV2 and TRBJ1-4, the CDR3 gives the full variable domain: EPEVTQTPSHQVTQMGQEVILRCVPISNHLYFYWYRQILGQKVEFLVSFYNNEISEKSEIFDDQFSVERPDGSNFTLKIRSTKLEDSAMYFCASSEAGGEKLFFGSGTQLSVL.